The 16 T cell receptor beta chains in this list originate from one sample, sequenced in a study of shared clonotypes between healthy human individuals. TCRdb's copy holds only in-frame clones and misses some; the assay was immunoSEQ multiplex PCR. The repertoire holds nearly 750,000 clones, with about two thirds as singletons. Sequenced sample: memory CD4+ T cells sorted from blood. Subset given: CD45RA-negative fraction. The receptors stem from a woman under 40 in good health.

The CDR3 loop reads CASTYGGGASMKGYTF. In DNA form, the CDR3 reads TGTGCCAGCACCTATGGGGGGGGCGCGTCCATGAAGGGCTACACCTTC. The chain employs TRBV7-9 and TRBJ1-2; tentatively, D is TRBD1 (6 bases). The CDR3 contains 16 residues. V lost 7 bases and J 8 bases, leaving 26 bases between the germline ends. CDR1 is SEHNR and CDR2 is FQNEAQ in the germline V gene (reference sequence).

This rearrangement joins TRBV7-3 to TRBJ2-1; 8 bases align to TRBD1. The CDR3 runs 15 residues. With V trimmed by 4 bases and J by 5 bases, 7 bases remained unmatched. Germline lookup yields CDR1 SGHTA and CDR2 FQGTGA. The CDR3 sequence: CASSSAGTGNNEQFF. In DNA, the CDR3 is TGTGCCAGCAGCTCCGCCGGGACAGGTAACAATGAGCAGTTCTTC.

The chain is built from TRBV19 and TRBJ2-2; the D gene is possibly TRBD2 (5 bases). Germline assignment: CDR1 LNHDA and CDR2 SQIVND (reference sequence). This CDR3 has 15 amino acids. V was clipped by 1 base and J by 1 base, with 7 bases between them. This chain's CDR3 is CASSIGSGNTGELFF. CDR3 bases: TGTGCCAGTAGTATAGGGAGCGGGAACACCGGGGAGCTGTTTTTT.

The genes are TRBV28 and TRBJ1-2, with D possibly being TRBD1 (5 bases). V was cut by 1 base and J by 7 bases, with 19 bases left in between. The CDR3 runs 16 residues. Germline V gene lookup returns CDR1 MDHEN and CDR2 SYDVKM. CDR3 sequence (DNA): TGTGCCAGCAGTTTATCTCCTGCCGGGGACGTGTCTGGCTACACCTTC. This sequence encodes CASSLSPAGDVSGYTF.

This chain connects TRBV5-5 to TRBJ1-2; 8 nucleotides agree with TRBD1. Germline CDR1 and CDR2: SGHKS and YYEKEE (reference sequence). V gave up 4 bases and J gave up 4 bases; unmatched junction bases: 6. The length of the CDR3 is 14 residues. The CDR3 loop reads CASSRGQGFYGYTF. The CDR3 nucleotides read TGTGCCAGCAGCAGAGGACAGGGCTTCTATGGCTACACCTTC.

Only one count was recorded for this clone. The rearrangement uses TRBV2 and TRBJ1-1; D is perhaps TRBD1 (5 bases). Germline CDR1 SNHLY, CDR2 FYNNEI. The V and J ends lost 5 bases and 5 bases respectively, with 18 bases between them. There are 15 residues in the CDR3. CDR3 sequence: CASSNLPRGRTEAFF. CDR3 DNA: TGTGCCAGCAGTAACCTACCAAGGGGCCGGACTGAAGCTTTCTTT.

CDR3 loop: CASSQLTLGNNNEQFF. CDR3 nucleotides: TGTGCCAGCAGCCAGTTGACGCTAGGGAACAACAATGAGCAGTTCTTC. V gene TRBV7-9 combines with J gene TRBJ2-1; D uncertain. V was pared by 5 bases and J by 5 bases, with 19 bases between. The CDR3 extends over 16 amino acids. Germline assignment: CDR1 SEHNR and CDR2 FQNEAQ (reference sequence).

The table lists this clone with a few counts. The rearrangement joins TRBV9 to TRBJ2-2; the D gene is possibly TRBD1 (5 bases). Trimming pared 0 bases from V and 6 bases from J, leaving 6 bases between. The CDR3 runs to 13 residues. CDR1 is SGDLS, CDR2 YYNGEE, per germline. Written as DNA, the CDR3 is TGTGCCAGCAGCGTAGAAGGGGCCGGGGAGCTGTTTTTT. The encoded protein is CASSVEGAGELFF.

The CDR3, as DNA: TGCGCCAGCAGCTGGACTAGCGGGGCGTACAATGAGCAGTTCTTC. Protein product: CASSWTSGAYNEQFF. This chain uses TRBV5-1 with TRBJ2-1; the match to TRBD2 covers 12 bases. CDR1 is SGHRS and CDR2 is YFSETQ in the germline V gene. This CDR3 spans 15 amino acids. V trimming: 3 bases; J trimming: 4 bases; junction bases outside the gene matches: 2.

The chain uses TRBV5-1 and TRBJ1-4, with D perhaps matching TRBD1 (6 bases). CDR1 is SGHRS and CDR2 is YFSETQ in the germline V gene. Trimming left V 4 bases short and J 7 bases short, with 14 bases between. The CDR3 loop spans 14 amino acids. CDR3 region: CASSITGNTEKLFF. CDR3 nucleotides: TGCGCCAGCAGCATTACAGGGAACACTGAAAAACTGTTTTTT.

V gene TRBV7-3 combines with J gene TRBJ2-2; 7 bases match TRBD1. CDR1 is SGHTA, CDR2 FQGTGA, per germline. The CDR3 is 16 residues long. V was clipped by 4 bases and J by 2 bases; unmatched bases: 7. The chain's CDR3 is CASSSVGQVNTGELFF. As DNA, the CDR3 is TGTGCCAGCAGCTCAGTCGGACAGGTCAACACCGGGGAGCTGTTTTTT.

V is TRBV2 and J is TRBJ2-5; 8 bases map to TRBD1. In germline, CDR1 is SNHLY, CDR2 FYNNEI. CDR3 size: 14 residues. V was pared by 3 bases and J by 5 bases, with 5 bases of the junction left unmatched. The DNA of the CDR3 is TGTGCCAGCAGTGAGGACAGGGTCAGGGAGACCCAGTACTTC. This gives the protein CASSEDRVRETQYF.

The CDR3 here is CASSFGTGGLTGELFF. CDR3 in DNA: TGTGCCAGCAGTTTTGGGACAGGGGGCCTCACCGGGGAGCTGTTTTTT. The chain uses TRBV28 and TRBJ2-2; 12 bases align to TRBD1. From germline, CDR1 is MDHEN and CDR2 SYDVKM. With 3 bases clipped from V and 4 bases from J, the junction kept 3 bases outside the gene matches. The CDR3 runs 16 residues.

This clone was picked up a small number of times. The chain has TRBV20-1 and TRBJ1-2, with D uncertain. Trimming took 3 bases from V and 7 from J, leaving 9 bases between them. The CDR3 consists of 11 residues. The germline gives CDR1 DFQATT, CDR2 SNEGSKA (reference sequence). CDR3 region: CSARAALGYTF. The CDR3 nucleotides are TGCAGTGCTAGGGCCGCCCTTGGCTACACCTTC.

This chain links TRBV19 with TRBJ1-2; D remains ambiguous. The V and J ends lost 10 bases and 3 bases respectively, with 15 bases between them. The CDR3 has 13 amino acids. Germline CDR1 and CDR2: LNHDA and SQIVND (reference sequence). Written as DNA, the CDR3 is TGTGCCACTAAAAACGAGAGGGACTATGGCTACACCTTC. It encodes CATKNERDYGYTF.

A note on this clone: A much larger clone differs from this one at a single base, so this may be a read error. In the same sample, other DNA sequences code for this CDR3. The gene calls are TRBV5-4 and TRBJ2-7; possible D gene TRBD1, 5 bases. Germline V gene lookup returns CDR1 SGHNT and CDR2 YYREEE (reference sequence). The CDR3 contains 14 residues. Trimming took 0 bases from V and 0 from J, leaving 7 bases between them. The CDR3 protein is CASSLDRSSYEQYF. The DNA of the CDR3 is TGTGCCAGCAGCTTGGACAGGAGCTCCTACGAGCAGTACTTC.